What follows describes a single TCR beta chain. Cohorts were determined from participant-reported clinical history. Among Cohort 3 donors, those recovered had two negative PCRs, clearance, or symptom resolution. Authors' analysis steps: Estimation of nucleated cell counts relied on the amplification of reference gene primers. The table came from immunoSEQ multiplex PCR; TCRdb's copy has only in-frame clones and leaves some out. Clone size and the V and J calls come from that table; the DNA yielded D and trimming. The sample has over 300,000 clones, around 86% seen once. This sample is part of a study of blood T cell repertoires in COVID-19. Study at large: Some COVID-19 samples were acute and others convalescent; all came from the United States, Italy and Spain.

Per germline, CDR1 GTSNPN and CDR2 SVGIG (reference sequence). CDR3 length equals 14 residues. The V end lost 0 bases, the J end lost 4 bases, and 12 bases lay between the germline ends. The source material was PBMCs or T cells enriched from blood (not recorded which). V gene TRBV30 combines with J gene TRBJ1-2, with D tentatively TRBD1 (6 bases). This clonotype was sampled from a woman aged 18-29 years who had recovered from COVID-19. Written as DNA, the CDR3 is TGTGCCTGGAGTGTAAACGAGGACAGCTATGGCTACACCTTC. It codes for CAWSVNEDSYGYTF.